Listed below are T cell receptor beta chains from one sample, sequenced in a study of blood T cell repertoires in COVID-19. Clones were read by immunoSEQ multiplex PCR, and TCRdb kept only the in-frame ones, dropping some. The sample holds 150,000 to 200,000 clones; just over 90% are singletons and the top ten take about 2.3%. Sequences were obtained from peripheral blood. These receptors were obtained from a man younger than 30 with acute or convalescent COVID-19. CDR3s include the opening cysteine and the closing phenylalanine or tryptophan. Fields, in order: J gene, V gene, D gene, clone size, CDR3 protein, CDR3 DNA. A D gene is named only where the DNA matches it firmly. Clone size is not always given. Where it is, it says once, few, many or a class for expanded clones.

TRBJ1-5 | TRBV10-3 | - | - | CAISEGRDSNQPQHF | TGTGCCATCAGTGAGGGACGGGATAGCAATCAGCCCCAGCATTTT
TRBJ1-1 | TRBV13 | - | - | CASSLGGGAEAFF | TGTGCCAGCAGCTTAGGGGGAGGCGCTGAAGCTTTCTTT
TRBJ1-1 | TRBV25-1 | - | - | CASSEPGISAAGAFF | TGTGCCAGCAGTGAGCCGGGGATATCCGCGGCGGGAGCTTTCTTT
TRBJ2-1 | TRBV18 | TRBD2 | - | CASSPLLAGAWNEQFF | TGTGCCAGCTCACCCCTACTAGCGGGAGCTTGGAATGAGCAGTTCTTC
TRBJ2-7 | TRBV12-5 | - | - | CASGLVPRVYEQYF | TGTGCTAGTGGTTTGGTACCGAGGGTGTACGAGCAGTACTTC
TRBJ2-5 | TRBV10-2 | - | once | CASSLSGVGETQYF | TGCGCCAGCAGCCTGTCAGGGGTGGGGGAGACCCAGTACTTC
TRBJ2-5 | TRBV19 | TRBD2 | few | CASSSPRTSGAQETQYF | TGTGCCAGTAGTTCCCCCCGGACTAGCGGGGCCCAAGAGACCCAGTACTTC
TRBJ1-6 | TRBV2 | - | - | CASSDPPGYNSPLHF | TGTGCCAGCAGTGACCCTCCGGGTTACAATTCACCCCTCCACTTT
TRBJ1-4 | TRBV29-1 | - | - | CSVGGGEELFF | TGCAGCGTTGGGGGGGGTGAGGAACTGTTTTTT
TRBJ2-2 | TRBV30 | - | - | CAWSVRGGGELFF | TGTGCCTGGAGTGTAAGGGGGGGCGGGGAGCTGTTTTTT
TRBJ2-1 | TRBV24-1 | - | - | CATSDSGGKGQHNEQFF | TGTGCCACCAGTGATAGCGGGGGAAAGGGACAGCACAATGAGCAGTTCTTC
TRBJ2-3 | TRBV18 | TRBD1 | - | CASSPPKGATQYF | TGTGCCAGCTCACCACCGAAGGGGGCTACGCAGTATTTT
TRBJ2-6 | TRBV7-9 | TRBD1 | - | CASSTNRGASGANVLTF | TGTGCCAGCAGCACAAACAGGGGGGCCTCTGGGGCCAACGTCCTGACTTTC
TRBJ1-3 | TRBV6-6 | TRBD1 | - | CASSYPGQGPNTIYF | TGTGCCAGCAGTTACCCGGGACAGGGTCCGAACACCATATATTTT
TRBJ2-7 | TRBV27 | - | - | CASSSSGGNYEQYF | TGTGCCAGCAGTTCCTCCGGGGGAAACTACGAGCAGTACTTC
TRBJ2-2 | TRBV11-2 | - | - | CASSTYRVNWTGELFF | TGTGCCAGCAGCACCTACAGGGTTAATTGGACCGGGGAGCTGTTTTTT